Sequencing of this T cell receptor beta chain was carried out in a study of blood T cell repertoires in COVID-19. Across the whole study: The United States, Italy and Spain provided the acute and convalescent COVID-19 samples.

Some clones are missing from TCRdb's copy, which holds only in-frame ones; the method was immunoSEQ multiplex PCR. The data hold about 30,000 clones, with 85% to 95% observed a single time. Germline lookup yields CDR1 SNHLY and CDR2 FYNNEI. Trimming cost V 7 bases and J 7 bases; bases outside gene matches: 8. The CDR3 runs to 13 residues. The clonotype comes from a man aged 60-69 years with active or convalescent COVID-19. The sample consisted of peripheral blood. The genes are TRBV2 and TRBJ2-7; 9 nucleotides agree with TRBD2. The CDR3 region has the DNA TGTGCCAGCAAACTAGCGGGCCTAAAGGAGCAGTACTTC. This sequence encodes CASKLAGLKEQYF.